This is a list of T cell receptor beta chains from one sample in a study of post-analysis software for immune sequencing data. TCRdb fed the PCR reads into MiXCR, producing one record per CDR3 protein. The sample yields 450,000 to 700,000 distinct CDR3 sequences, around 47% seen once. Source material: blood. The source is a girl aged 10-17 years with multiple sclerosis. CDR3s include the opening cysteine and the closing phenylalanine or tryptophan. The D gene is left open where the match is weak. The size field is filled for only some rows; it gives once, few, many or a size class.

v_call	j_call	clone_size	d_call	cdr3_nt	cdr3_aa
TRBV9	TRBJ2-3	NA	NA	TGTGCCAGCAGCGCAGGCGGGACAGTGAGCACAGATACGCAGTATTTT	CASSAGGTVSTDTQYF
TRBV3-1	TRBJ1-2	few	NA	TGTGCCAGCAGCCAAGACAGCGATGGCTACACCTTC	CASSQDSDGYTF
TRBV27	TRBJ2-5	NA	TRBD1	TGTGCCAGCAGCTCATACTCGCAGACAGGGGGAGAGACCCAGTACTTC	CASSSYSQTGGETQYF
TRBV3-1	TRBJ2-1	NA	NA	TGTGCCAGCAGCCAACCACACGGATGGTCCTACAATGAGCAGTTCTTC	CASSQPHGWSYNEQFF
TRBV12-3/TRBV12-4	TRBJ2-1	few	TRBD2	TGTGCCAGCACCCCGGGACTAGCCCTCGGCAATGAGCAGTTCTTC	CASTPGLALGNEQFF
TRBV4-1	TRBJ2-1	NA	NA	TGCGCCAGCAGCCTTGGTTACTTCAATGAGCAGTTCTTC	CASSLGYFNEQFF
TRBV12-3/TRBV12-4	TRBJ1-6	once	NA	TGTGCCAGCAGTTTGATGATTCTTGGTTCACCCCTCCACTTT	CASSLMILGSPLHF
TRBV5-1	TRBJ2-3	NA	TRBD1	TGCGCCAGCAGCCTACCTCCGGGACAGGGCCCGCAGTATTTT	CASSLPPGQGPQYF
TRBV7-2	TRBJ1-2	once	NA	TGTGCCAGCAGCCCGGGACTCCCCGAACGGGGTGGCTACACCTTC	CASSPGLPERGGYTF
TRBV6-1	TRBJ2-1	NA	NA	TGTGCCAGCAGCCACCTAGAGCAGTTCTTC	CASSHLEQFF
TRBV5-1	TRBJ1-6	NA	NA	TGCGCCAGCAGCTTGACAGCTCAGATGGATTCACCCCTCCACTTT	CASSLTAQMDSPLHF
TRBV20-1	TRBJ2-3	NA	TRBD1	TGCAGTGCGGCCGACAGGGGGCGCGCAGATACGCAGTATTTT	CSAADRGRADTQYF
TRBV4-1	TRBJ1-1	few	NA	TGCGCCAGCAGCCAAGAGGGATCGAGGACTGAAGCTTTCTTT	CASSQEGSRTEAFF
TRBV5-5	TRBJ2-3	few	NA	TGTGCCAGCAGCCCCCATCTGAGGGAACACACAGATACGCAGTATTTT	CASSPHLREHTDTQYF
TRBV5-1	TRBJ2-1	NA	TRBD1	TGCGCCAGCAGCGTCCGGGACAGGTATAGCAATGAGCAGTTCTTC	CASSVRDRYSNEQFF
TRBV10-3	TRBJ1-2	few	TRBD1	TGTGCCATCGGGGGACAGGGTGGAGACTATGGCTACACCTTC	CAIGGQGGDYGYTF
TRBV15	TRBJ1-2	NA	NA	TGTGCCACCAGCAGCACAGGGACTAACTATGGCTACACCTTC	CATSSTGTNYGYTF
TRBV20-1	TRBJ2-5	NA	NA	TGCAGTGCCAGAAGGGGGGAGAGAGAGACCCAGTACTTC	CSARRGERETQYF
TRBV6-5	TRBJ2-1	NA	NA	TGTGCCAGCAGTTACCAGCGGAGCTCCTACAATGAGCAGTTCTTC	CASSYQRSSYNEQFF
TRBV12-5	TRBJ2-7	few	NA	TGTGCTAGTGGTTTGGTGTGGGTCTGGGGGCAGTCCTCCTACGAGCAGTACTTC	CASGLVWVWGQSSYEQYF
TRBV12-3/TRBV12-4	TRBJ2-7	few	TRBD1	TGTGCCAGCAGTTTAAAGGACAGGCCAACCTACGAGCAGTACTTC	CASSLKDRPTYEQYF
TRBV6-1	TRBJ2-3	many	NA	TGTGCCAGCAGTGGGACAGCACCAACAGATACGCAGTATTTT	CASSGTAPTDTQYF